A single TCR beta chain is shown here with its context. This record comes from a study of T cells in Graves' hyperthyroidism and ophthalmopathy. Regions amplified from RNA transcripts were the TCR beta CDR3 regions. The TCR CDR3 first-round RT-PCR relied on the HTBI primer set. TCRdb re-analysed the multiplex PCR reads in MiXCR, keeping a single row per CDR3 protein. The table has fewer than 700,000 distinct CDR3 sequences, roughly 16% seen once. The germline V gene encodes CDR1 LGHNA and CDR2 YSLEER. V gave up 0 bases and J gave up 4 bases; unmatched junction bases: 5. The CDR3 length is 15 residues. This sequence originates from a woman aged 30 to 39 with Graves' hyperthyroidism. The rearrangement uses TRBV4-3 and TRBJ2-7; 8 bases align to TRBD1. Sequencing used blood. CDR3 DNA: TGCGCCAGCAGCCAAGAGTGGACAGGGTCTTACGAGCAGTACTTC. It yields the protein CASSQEWTGSYEQYF.